This T cell receptor beta chain was sequenced during a study of blood T cell repertoires in COVID-19. Adults between about 18 and 95 years of age took part from approximately 24 US areas. Membership in each cohort depended on participant-reported clinical history. This CDR3 has 15 residues. CDR1 MNHEY and CDR2 SVGAGI come from the germline V gene. With 8 bases clipped from V and 4 bases from J, the junction kept 10 bases outside the gene matches. TCRdb's copy holds only in-frame clones and misses some; the assay was immunoSEQ multiplex PCR. The sample holds more than 300,000 clones, less than 90% seen once.

Sequences were obtained from PBMCs or T cells enriched from blood (not recorded which). The source is a woman in her fifties or sixties who had recovered from COVID-19. The rearrangement uses TRBV6-5 and TRBJ1-1; TRBD1 aligns across 10 bases. The CDR3 sequence is CASRWGQGRFTEAFF. For the CDR3, the DNA is TGTGCCAGCCGGTGGGGACAGGGGAGGTTCACTGAAGCTTTCTTT.